These T cell receptor beta chains were read from a single sample in a study of cytomegalovirus exposure and HLA in healthy donors. The repertoire was sequenced with immunoSEQ multiplex PCR; TCRdb's copy has only in-frame clones and lacks some. The table has under 200,000 clones, over 65% seen once. The sequenced material came from PBMCs. Receptors were obtained from a female donor in good health and CMV-seronegative. Each CDR3 is given without its conserved first and last residue. Each record gives: J gene, CDR3 length, V gene, CDR3 protein.

TRBJ2-7	14	TRBV4-1	ASSRLPGGNSYEQY
TRBJ1-1	11	TRBV7-9	ASSRETGPEAF
TRBJ2-1	12	TRBV7-3	ASSLDGGAGEQF
TRBJ2-1	12	TRBV29-1	SARGDRGKNEQF
TRBJ2-3	18	TRBV10-1	AGVAGAGGPSPSSTDTQY
TRBJ2-3	16	TRBV10-3	AIRPGLAGGRGTDTQY
TRBJ2-5	11	TRBV30	AWSGTGGGTQY
TRBJ1-1	12	TRBV11-1	ASSLEDIDTEAF
TRBJ1-5	11	TRBV2	ASSVGVNQPQH
TRBJ1-2	15	TRBV2	ASSEGPSAALGYGYT
TRBJ1-6	15	TRBV2	ASSGGYRDLFNSPLH
TRBJ2-7	12	TRBV11-2	ASSHPGQGREQY
TRBJ2-5	12	TRBV7-2	ASSLELAGRTQY
TRBJ2-7	13	TRBV7-2	ASSRGGAQAYEQY
TRBJ2-6	12	TRBV2	ASSDRAGANVLT
TRBJ1-4	12	TRBV7-9	ASSYGRGNEKLF
TRBJ1-5	15	TRBV19	ASSMGQGGLGNQPQH
TRBJ2-1	11	TRBV2	ASTQERANEQF
TRBJ2-2	12	TRBV7-3	ASSILERGGELF
TRBJ1-2	9	TRBV30	AWSVGTAHT
TRBJ2-2	14	TRBV19	ASSIDLGSNTGELF
TRBJ1-1	13	TRBV7-9	SSSLWTGGFTEAF
TRBJ2-7	13	TRBV18	ASSPGLALSYEQY
TRBJ2-6	15	TRBV5-1	ASSPALLGKGANGLT
TRBJ1-1	11	TRBV7-2	ASKGSLQTEAF
TRBJ1-4	10	TRBV6-1	ASRTGREKLF
TRBJ1-5	14	TRBV19	ASSSKQGRFVQPQH
TRBJ1-4	15	TRBV7-2	ASSWGQGISGNEKLF
TRBJ2-5	13	TRBV5-1	ASSPLTSGVETQY
TRBJ2-7	11	TRBV28	ASRRRESYEQY
TRBJ2-6	15	TRBV6-1	ASSARVDRVGANVLT
TRBJ2-7	13	TRBV10-3	AISDSSGGASKQY
TRBJ2-7	13	TRBV4-2	ASSQESSGGYEQY
TRBJ2-7	11	TRBV2	ASNGIGSYEQY
TRBJ2-7	9	TRBV20-1	SASGLNEQY
TRBJ1-4	15	TRBV27	ASSGRDRAATNEKLF
TRBJ2-2	12	TRBV11-2	ASSSDRGTGELF
TRBJ1-1	12	TRBV6-1	ASRLQGQDTEAF
TRBJ2-1	9	TRBV7-2	ASSLDEEQF
TRBJ1-5	11	TRBV11-1	ASSLETNGPQH
TRBJ2-1	14	TRBV4-2	ASSEETSGIYHEQF
TRBJ2-6	16	TRBV19	ASSIVTGRVAGANVLT
TRBJ2-1	12	TRBV7-9	ASSPVLAGGEQF
TRBJ2-1	13	TRBV2	ASRGGTGAYNEQF
TRBJ1-1	13	TRBV4-3	ASSKTGGLGTEAF
TRBJ2-7	15	TRBV6-1	ASSEDSGWQGFNEQY
TRBJ1-4	13	TRBV7-9	ASSPGPLGDEKLF
TRBJ1-6	12	TRBV6-6	ASSRDTDNSPLH
TRBJ1-1	11	TRBV6-5	ASIRGRGTEAF
TRBJ2-3	13	TRBV28	ASSSGVVSPVTQY
TRBJ2-6	15	TRBV11-2	ASSIDRGIPGANVLT
TRBJ2-3	13	TRBV4-2	ASSQDGAGTDTQY
TRBJ2-1	9	TRBV20-1	SAGRDRVRF
TRBJ2-3	15	TRBV7-2	ASSLAGAGRGTDTQY
TRBJ1-1	13	TRBV7-9	ASSPRQGLNTEAF
TRBJ1-3	12	TRBV6-5	ASTPRGGVNTIY
TRBJ2-3	14	TRBV7-8	ASSLRDRGRANTQY
TRBJ2-1	13	TRBV5-4	ASSLTPNSYNEQF
TRBJ1-1	12	TRBV10-3	AISEETGNTEAF
TRBJ2-7	12	TRBV28	ASSYQGASYEQY